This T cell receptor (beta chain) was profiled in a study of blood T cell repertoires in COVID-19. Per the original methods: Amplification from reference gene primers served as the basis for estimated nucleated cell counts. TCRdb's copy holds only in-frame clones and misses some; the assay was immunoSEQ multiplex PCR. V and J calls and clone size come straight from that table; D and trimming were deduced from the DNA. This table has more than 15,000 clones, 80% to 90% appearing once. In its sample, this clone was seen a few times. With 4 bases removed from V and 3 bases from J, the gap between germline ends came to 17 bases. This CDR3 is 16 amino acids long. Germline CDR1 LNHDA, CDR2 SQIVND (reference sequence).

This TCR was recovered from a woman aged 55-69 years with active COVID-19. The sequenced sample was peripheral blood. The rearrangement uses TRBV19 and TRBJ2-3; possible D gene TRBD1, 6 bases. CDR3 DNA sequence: TGTGCCAGTAGTAATACCCCGGGACAAGGGACAGATACGCAGTATTTT. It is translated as CASSNTPGQGTDTQYF.